These T cell receptor beta chains were read from a single sample in a study of cytomegalovirus exposure and HLA in healthy donors. Sequenced by immunoSEQ multiplex PCR; TCRdb stores in-frame clones only, minus some. Of some 180,000 clones listed, 9.5% were seen once; the top ten hold 1% to 1.5%. The sample comprised PBMCs. These receptors all stem from a woman in her thirties in good health and CMV-seropositive. The CDR3 runs from the conserved cysteine through the conserved F or W. A D gene is named only where the DNA matches it firmly. Clone size, where shown, is once, few, many, or a class for clones that have expanded.

15,TRBJ2-5,TRBV4-1,TRBD2,few,TGCGCCAGCAGCCAAGTTACTAGCGGGAGCAAGACCCAGTACTTC,CASSQVTSGSKTQYF
15,TRBJ2-7,TRBV30,TRBD2,.,TGTGCCTGGAGTACGAACCCGGGACTAGAATACGAGCAGTACTTC,CAWSTNPGLEYEQYF
16,TRBJ2-2,TRBV4-1,TRBD2,.,TGCGCCAGCAGCCAAGGGGGTAGCGGGAGAACCGGGGAGCTGTTTTTT,CASSQGGSGRTGELFF
16,TRBJ2-7,TRBV4-1,TRBD2,few,TGCGCCAGCAGCCACCTCGGACTAGCGGGGGCCTACGAGCAGTACTTC,CASSHLGLAGAYEQYF
14,TRBJ2-4,TRBV6-1,.,.,TGTGCCAGCAGTGACGGTGGGGCGAGAAACATTCAGTACTTC,CASSDGGARNIQYF
17,TRBJ2-3,TRBV13,TRBD2,.,TGTGCCAGCAGCTCCGCAACTAGCGGGAAAGCACCAGATACGCAGTATTTT,CASSSATSGKAPDTQYF
15,TRBJ1-1,TRBV7-9,.,.,TGTGCCAGCAGCTTAGACAGGTTTCTGAACACTGAAGCTTTCTTT,CASSLDRFLNTEAFF
13,TRBJ2-7,TRBV10-3,TRBD2,few,TGTGCCATCAGTCTAGCGGGAGGCTACGAGCAGTACTTC,CAISLAGGYEQYF
16,TRBJ1-2,TRBV25-1,.,few,TGTGCCAGCAGTCCTCGAACGAGGGCGGGGAACTATGGCTACACCTTC,CASSPRTRAGNYGYTF
15,TRBJ1-5,TRBV19,.,few,TGTGCCAGTAGTATAACGGTACAGAGCAATCAGCCCCAGCATTTT,CASSITVQSNQPQHF
15,TRBJ1-1,TRBV9,TRBD1,few,TGTGCCAGCAGCGTAGTTTGGACAGGGGACCCTGAAGCTTTCTTT,CASSVVWTGDPEAFF
16,TRBJ2-1,TRBV27,.,few,TGTGCCAGCAGTTCTAGGTTAGTAGCACTAGTAGATGAGCAGTTCTTC,CASSSRLVALVDEQFF
14,TRBJ2-3,TRBV27,TRBD1,.,TGTGCCAGCAGTTGGGACAGGGGCACAGATACGCAGTATTTT,CASSWDRGTDTQYF
15,TRBJ2-2,TRBV5-1,.,.,TGCGCCAGCAGCTTCACTAGCCCTAACACCGGGGAGCTGTTTTTT,CASSFTSPNTGELFF
14,TRBJ1-5,TRBV19,TRBD1,.,TGTGCCAGCCGTACGGAGCAGGGGGGTCAGCCCCAGCATTTT,CASRTEQGGQPQHF
14,TRBJ2-7,TRBV5-1,.,few,TGCGCCAGCAGCTTGGCACTTGCTTCCTACGAGCAGTACTTC,CASSLALASYEQYF
14,TRBJ2-7,TRBV19,.,.,TGTGCCAGTAGTTACCGGGACACTCAGGGCGAGCAGTACTTC,CASSYRDTQGEQYF
10,TRBJ1-1,TRBV29-1,TRBD1,.,TGCAGCGCAGGGGGTACTGAAGCTTTCTTT,CSAGGTEAFF
15,TRBJ2-3,TRBV6-5,TRBD2,few,TGTGCCAGCAGTTACTCGACTAGCGCGTTAAATACGCAGTATTTT,CASSYSTSALNTQYF
13,TRBJ2-7,TRBV10-3,.,few,TGTGCCATCAGTCAGGGGTCCTCCTACGAGCAGTACTTC,CAISQGSSYEQYF
15,TRBJ2-7,TRBV19,TRBD2,.,TGTGCCAGTAACCCGGGGGGGCGCGGGTCCTACGAGCAGTACTTC,CASNPGGRGSYEQYF
18,TRBJ2-1,TRBV18,TRBD2,once,TGTGCCAGCTCACCCACATCTTGGACTAGCGGGAGGAGTACTGAGCAGTTCTTC,CASSPTSWTSGRSTEQFF
15,TRBJ2-5,TRBV15,.,.,TGTGCCACCAGCAGGGCAACTATGATCCAAGAGACCCAGTACTTC,CATSRATMIQETQYF
15,TRBJ2-1,TRBV5-1,TRBD1,few,TGCGCCAGCAGCTTGATACAGGGGGGATACAATGAGCAGTTCTTC,CASSLIQGGYNEQFF
15,TRBJ1-2,TRBV9,.,.,TGTGCCAGCAGCGTACTCCGGGGGGTACAAGATGGCTACACCTTC,CASSVLRGVQDGYTF
16,TRBJ2-3,TRBV9,TRBD2,.,TGTGCCAGCAGCGTAGCCAGCGGGAGTAGCGCAGATACGCAGTATTTT,CASSVASGSSADTQYF
13,TRBJ2-5,TRBV5-1,.,.,TGCGCCAGCAGCTTGACGGGAAGGGAGACCCAGTACTTC,CASSLTGRETQYF
13,TRBJ2-5,TRBV5-1,.,few,TGCGCCAGCAGCTCGACAGGTAGTGAGACCCAGTACTTC,CASSSTGSETQYF
12,TRBJ2-3,TRBV13,.,.,TGTGCCAGCAGAAACAGGGAGGATACGCAGTATTTT,CASRNREDTQYF